The 19 T cell receptor beta chains below come from one sample, sequenced in a study of control samples from healthy donors and cancer patients. Using immunoSEQ multiplex PCR, the repertoire was profiled, and TCRdb retains in-frame clones only, with some absent. The sample yields tens of thousands of clones, 70% to 90% seen once. Sequencing input: blood. Receptors were obtained from a man aged 25 to 40 in good health.

The chain combines TRBV28 with TRBJ2-4, with 9 bases matching TRBD1. Germline CDR1 and CDR2: MDHEN and SYDVKM. The CDR3 covers 15 residues. Trimming took 10 bases from V and 0 from J; bases not matched to a gene: 7. In DNA, the CDR3 is TGTGCCACCAAGGGACAGGGACTAGCCAAAAACATTCAGTACTTC. It translates to CATKGQGLAKNIQYF.

Remarks on this clone: Distinct nucleotide sequences in the sample also encode this CDR3. V usage is TRBV6-6 and J usage is TRBJ1-5; D not resolved. CDR1 and CDR2 (germline): MNHNY, SVGAGI (reference sequence). The CDR3 consists of 14 residues. The V end was cut by 2 bases, the J end by 3 bases, with 8 bases between. The CDR3 spells CASSYERLNQPQHF. The CDR3 DNA follows: TGTGCCAGCAGTTACGAGCGGCTCAATCAGCCCCAGCATTTT.

The rearrangement joins TRBV18 to TRBJ1-6; D is possibly TRBD1 (6 bases). The CDR3 is made up of 15 amino acids. In germline, CDR1 is KGHSH, CDR2 LQKENI. V was clipped by 3 bases and J by 5 bases, with 11 bases between them. CDR3 in amino acids: CASSPAGDNNSPLHF. CDR3 nucleotides: TGTGCCAGCTCACCGGCTGGGGACAATAATTCACCCCTCCACTTT. The entire variable domain, with the rest obtained from reference TRBV18 and TRBJ1-6, is as follows: NAGVMQNPRHLVRRRGQEARLRCSPMKGHSHVYWYRQLPEEGLKFMVYLQKENIIDESGMPKERFSAEFPKEGPSILRIQQVVRGDSAAYFCASSPAGDNNSPLHFGNGTRLTVT.

This clone has only a few counts. J is TRBJ1-4 and V is TRBV7-9; D gene uncertain. The CDR3 runs to 15 residues. Trimming stripped 2 bases from V and 3 bases from J, with 10 bases between. Germline CDR1 is SEHNR and CDR2 is FQNEAQ (reference sequence). The CDR3 is CASSLRRSSNEKLFF. DNA of the CDR3: TGTGCCAGCAGCTTAAGGAGAAGTTCTAATGAAAAACTGTTTTTT. The whole variable domain, remainder taken from reference TRBV7-9 and TRBJ1-4, is DTGVSQNPRHKITKRGQNVTFRCDPISEHNRLYWYRQTLGQGPEFLTYFQNEAQLEKSRLLSDRFSAERPKGSFSTLEIQRTEQGDSAMYLCASSLRRSSNEKLFFGSGTQLSVL.

The rearrangement links TRBV25-1 to TRBJ2-7; D may be TRBD1 or TRBD2 (5 bases each). Germline CDR1 reads MGHDK; CDR2 reads SYGVNS. Trimming left V 8 bases short and J 0 bases short, with 17 bases between. CDR3 size: 15 residues. CDR3 amino acids: CASVLDRDGSYEQYF. The CDR3 nucleotides are TGTGCCAGCGTGTTGGACCGGGACGGCTCCTACGAGCAGTACTTC.

Comment on this clone: This sample also contains other DNA sequences that code for the same CDR3. The chain employs TRBV5-1 and TRBJ2-2, with D maybe TRBD2 (5 bases). Germline CDR1 SGHRS, CDR2 YFSETQ. The CDR3 length is 13 residues. Trimming pared 5 bases from V and 6 bases from J, leaving 11 bases between. The CDR3 region is CASSLLGPGELFF. The CDR3 coding sequence is TGCGCCAGCAGTTTACTAGGCCCCGGGGAGCTGTTTTTT.

This rearrangement joins TRBV12-5 to TRBJ2-7, with no clear D. CDR3 length: 19 residues. V lost 6 bases and J 0 bases, leaving 27 bases between the germline ends. Germline CDR1 LGHNT, CDR2 FRNRAP. CDR3 bases: TGTGCTAGTGGCCGACAAACTGGAATTATGGGTGGCCTCTCCTACGAGCAGTACTTC. This gives the protein CASGRQTGIMGGLSYEQYF.

The chain joins TRBV19 to TRBJ1-2, with D perhaps matching TRBD1 (5 bases). Germline values: CDR1 LNHDA, CDR2 SQIVND (reference sequence). Trimming removed 5 bases from V and 3 bases from J, with 13 bases in between. The CDR3 runs 14 residues. The CDR3 DNA is TGTGCCAGTAGTCCGAGGGACGGGCACTATGGCTACACCTTC. Amino acids: CASSPRDGHYGYTF.

The rearrangement joins TRBV4-1 to TRBJ2-6; tentative D call: TRBD2 (5 bases). Per the germline V gene, CDR1 is MGHRA and CDR2 is YSYEKL. The germline V and J ends were trimmed by 2 bases and 3 bases, with 14 bases remaining between them. The CDR3 totals 17 residues. The CDR3 region is CASSQKPSGDGANVLTF. In nucleotides, the CDR3 is TGCGCCAGCAGCCAAAAGCCGTCCGGGGATGGGGCCAACGTCCTGACTTTC.

The chain has TRBV7-9 and TRBJ1-2; D may be TRBD1 (5 bases). Germline loops: CDR1 SEHNR, CDR2 FQNEAQ (reference sequence). Deletions cut 1 base from V and 7 bases from J, with 10 bases between. The CDR3 totals 13 residues. The CDR3 DNA sequence: TGTGCCAGCAGCTTAGTACAGGCTGGTGGCTACACCTTC. Encoded protein: CASSLVQAGGYTF.

This rearrangement joins TRBV11-3 to TRBJ2-2; D gene unclear. Germline assignment: CDR1 SGHNT and CDR2 YENEEA. This CDR3 is 14 amino acids long. Trimming took 4 bases from V and 2 from J, leaving 8 bases between them. DNA for the CDR3: TGTGCCAGCAGCTCGTCGATCAACACCGGGGAGCTGTTTTTT. Translation gives CASSSSINTGELFF.

The V gene is TRBV19, the J gene TRBJ1-2; 7 bases fit TRBD1. The CDR3 is 18 residues long. V was clipped by 5 bases and J by 6 bases; unmatched bases: 21. The germline CDR1 and CDR2 sequences are LNHDA and SQIVND (reference sequence). This CDR3 is CASSFRVTPTGHINGYTF. CDR3 bases: TGTGCCAGTAGTTTTCGAGTCACTCCGACAGGGCACATTAATGGCTACACCTTC. Drawing the rest from reference TRBV19 and TRBJ1-2, the complete variable domain is DGGITQSPKYLFRKEGQNVTLSCEQNLNHDAMYWYRQDPGQGLRLIYYSQIVNDFQKGDIAEGYSVSREKKESFPLTVTSAQKNPTAFYLCASSFRVTPTGHINGYTFGSGTRLTVV.

This chain links TRBV5-4 with TRBJ1-2; D gene ambiguous. CDR1 is SGHNT, CDR2 YYREEE, per germline (reference sequence). This CDR3 spans 13 amino acids. V was cut by 0 bases and J by 8 bases, with 11 bases left in between. The CDR3 nucleotides read TGTGCCAGCAGCTTGGGTTTCACCGCAGGCTACACCTTC. This gives the protein CASSLGFTAGYTF.

This clone came up once. CDR3 coding DNA: TGCGCCAGCAGCTTGAGACAGGCCCCCTACGAGCAGTACTTC. Its translation: CASSLRQAPYEQYF. This chain uses TRBV5-1 with TRBJ2-7, with TRBD1 as a possible D gene (6 bases). Trimming took 1 base from V and 2 from J, leaving 10 bases between them. Germline V gives CDR1 SGHRS, CDR2 YFSETQ. This CDR3 is 14 amino acids long.

The rearrangement uses TRBV7-2 and TRBJ2-1; 9 bases are shared with TRBD2. The germline CDR1 and CDR2 sequences are SGHTA and FQGNSA. With 4 bases clipped from V and 7 bases from J, the junction kept 8 bases outside the gene matches. The CDR3 length is 15 residues. CDR3 in DNA: TGTGCCAGCAGCTCCCCCGGGACTAGCTTTAATGAGCAGTTCTTC. Protein product: CASSSPGTSFNEQFF. Together with reference TRBV7-2 and TRBJ2-1, the CDR3 gives the full variable domain: GAGVSQSPSNKVTEKGKDVELRCDPISGHTALYWYRQSLGQGLEFLIYFQGNSAPDKSGLPSDRFSAERTGGSVSTLTIQRTQQEDSAVYLCASSSPGTSFNEQFFGPGTRLTVL.

This clone occurred once. The chain combines TRBV18 with TRBJ2-3, with 9 bases matching TRBD2. Trimming took 4 bases from V and 1 from J; bases not matched to a gene: 3. Germline-derived CDR1 and CDR2 are KGHSH and LQKENI. The CDR3 covers 15 residues. CDR3 residues: CASSLLAGGTDTQYF. The CDR3 bases are TGTGCCAGCTCACTCTTAGCGGGGGGCACAGATACGCAGTATTTT. The whole variable domain, filled in from reference TRBV18 and TRBJ2-3, reads NAGVMQNPRHLVRRRGQEARLRCSPMKGHSHVYWYRQLPEEGLKFMVYLQKENIIDESGMPKERFSAEFPKEGPSILRIQQVVRGDSAAYFCASSLLAGGTDTQYFGPGTRLTVL.

The V and J genes are TRBV12-3 or TRBV12-4 and TRBJ1-3, with a weak D call TRBD1 (5 bases). The CDR3 sequence is 13 residues long. Deletions cut 10 bases from V and 3 bases from J, with 13 bases between. The DNA for the CDR3 is TGTGCCACCGCCGGGGGTATTGGAAACACCATATATTTT. Amino acids: CATAGGIGNTIYF.

The chain carries TRBV9 and TRBJ1-4, with D perhaps matching TRBD1 (6 bases). CDR3 length equals 15 residues. V was pared by 2 bases and J by 7 bases, with 15 bases between. Germline loops: CDR1 SGDLS, CDR2 YYNGEE. CDR3 residues: CASSVGSRGGEKLFF. In DNA, the CDR3 is TGTGCCAGCAGCGTCGGGAGCAGGGGTGGTGAAAAACTGTTTTTT. The entire variable domain, with the rest obtained from reference TRBV9 and TRBJ1-4, is as follows: DSGVTQTPKHLITATGQRVTLRCSPRSGDLSVYWYQQSLDQGLQFLIQYYNGEERAKGNILERFSAQQFPDLHSELNLSSLELGDSALYFCASSVGSRGGEKLFFGSGTQLSVL.

This clone has just one count. The chain links TRBV5-6 to TRBJ2-5; tentatively, D is TRBD2 (6 bases). The CDR3 is 15 residues long. Trimming cost V 4 bases and J 2 bases, with 15 bases left between them. The V gene's germline CDR1 is SGHDT and CDR2 YYEEEE. CDR3 sequence: CASSLVGGNQETQYF. In DNA, the CDR3 is TGTGCCAGCAGCCTAGTTGGGGGGAATCAAGAGACCCAGTACTTC.